This record covers a single T cell receptor beta chain. Its matching antigen is unknown. The data derive from a study of radiation and T cells in renal cell carcinoma. Study outcomes and limitations: Pretreatment tumor biopsies were lacking, so baseline clonotypes are unknown.

The assay was immunoSEQ multiplex PCR, and TCRdb's table has in-frame clones only and misses some. The sample includes almost 9,500 clones, 50% to 70% of them seen just once. Indicated treatment: 15 Gy SBRT to primary tumor, nephrectomy 4 weeks later. Nephrectomy followed 15 Gy stereotactic body radiation by 4 weeks. The tumor was a clear cell renal cell carcinoma. The V end was cut by 4 bases, the J end by 0 bases, with 7 bases between. This CDR3 is built from 15 residues. The germline CDR1 and CDR2 sequences are MNHEY and SVGAGI. The chain carries TRBV6-5 and TRBJ2-6; no reliable D call. The sequence was obtained from a woman aged 45-60 years with renal cell carcinoma. The sample was tumor tissue, taken from a patient whose treatment included radiotherapy and nephrectomy. This CDR3 reads CASSLTDSGANVLTF. The CDR3 DNA is TGTGCCAGCAGTTTGACGGACTCTGGGGCCAACGTCCTGACTTTC.